These T cell receptor beta chains were read from a single sample in a study of cytomegalovirus exposure and HLA in healthy donors. Profiled with immunoSEQ multiplex PCR; TCRdb holds only in-frame clones, not every one. This sample has approximately 180,000 clones; around 88% occur once, and the top ten carry more than 1.4%. The sample comprised PBMCs. The receptors here all came from a woman younger than 35 in good health and CMV-seronegative. The CDR3 runs from the conserved cysteine through the conserved F or W.

v_call: TRBV27
cdr3_length: 15
j_call: TRBJ2-7
cdr3_aa: CASSVVAGSSYEQYF

v_call: TRBV25-1
cdr3_length: 16
j_call: TRBJ1-2
cdr3_aa: CASSDPGQGAYYGYTF

v_call: TRBV5-1
cdr3_length: 15
j_call: TRBJ1-1
cdr3_aa: CASSLAPPGGTEAFF

v_call: TRBV30
cdr3_length: 15
j_call: TRBJ1-1
cdr3_aa: CAWSNSGVGDTEAFF

v_call: TRBV18
cdr3_length: 19
j_call: TRBJ2-7
cdr3_aa: CASSPDTPSQGIPGVEQYF

v_call: TRBV6-5
cdr3_length: 14
j_call: TRBJ2-5
cdr3_aa: CASSYGGTEETQYF

v_call: TRBV2
cdr3_length: 15
j_call: TRBJ2-2
cdr3_aa: CASKGDIVATGELFF

v_call: TRBV9
cdr3_length: 15
j_call: TRBJ2-2
cdr3_aa: CASSVGTGAPGELFF

v_call: TRBV7-6
cdr3_length: 11
j_call: TRBJ2-5
cdr3_aa: CASSSPGTQYF

v_call: TRBV28
cdr3_length: 11
j_call: TRBJ1-2
cdr3_aa: CASSLRYGYTF

v_call: TRBV15
cdr3_length: 14
j_call: TRBJ1-2
cdr3_aa: CATSRGSGSGGYTF

v_call: TRBV5-1
cdr3_length: 15
j_call: TRBJ1-1
cdr3_aa: CASSLGQGSNTEAFF

v_call: TRBV10-2
cdr3_length: 14
j_call: TRBJ1-4
cdr3_aa: CASSGQGPNEKLFF

v_call: TRBV28
cdr3_length: 11
j_call: TRBJ1-1
cdr3_aa: CASSWNTEAFF

v_call: TRBV5-1
cdr3_length: 16
j_call: TRBJ2-7
cdr3_aa: CASSFRAAGPPYEQYF

v_call: TRBV5-8
cdr3_length: 16
j_call: TRBJ2-2
cdr3_aa: CASSRVGTGRSGELFF

v_call: TRBV11-1
cdr3_length: 13
j_call: TRBJ2-7
cdr3_aa: CASSFGSGGEQYF

v_call: TRBV6-5
cdr3_length: 16
j_call: TRBJ2-1
cdr3_aa: CASSSQRSHSYNEQFF

v_call: TRBV27
cdr3_length: 14
j_call: TRBJ2-7
cdr3_aa: CASNSGLSQGEQYF

v_call: TRBV7-2
cdr3_length: 17
j_call: TRBJ2-7
cdr3_aa: CASSSVPSGGAVYEQYF

v_call: TRBV6-1
cdr3_length: 14
j_call: TRBJ2-7
cdr3_aa: CASTDRGFSYEQYF

v_call: TRBV7-3
cdr3_length: 13
j_call: TRBJ2-7
cdr3_aa: CASSLDGTYEQYF

v_call: TRBV4-2
cdr3_length: 15
j_call: TRBJ1-2
cdr3_aa: CASSQDFDSLYGYTF

v_call: TRBV19
cdr3_length: 13
j_call: TRBJ1-2
cdr3_aa: CASSPDSNYGYTF

v_call: TRBV6-1
cdr3_length: 13
j_call: TRBJ2-7
cdr3_aa: CASGEGDSYEQYF